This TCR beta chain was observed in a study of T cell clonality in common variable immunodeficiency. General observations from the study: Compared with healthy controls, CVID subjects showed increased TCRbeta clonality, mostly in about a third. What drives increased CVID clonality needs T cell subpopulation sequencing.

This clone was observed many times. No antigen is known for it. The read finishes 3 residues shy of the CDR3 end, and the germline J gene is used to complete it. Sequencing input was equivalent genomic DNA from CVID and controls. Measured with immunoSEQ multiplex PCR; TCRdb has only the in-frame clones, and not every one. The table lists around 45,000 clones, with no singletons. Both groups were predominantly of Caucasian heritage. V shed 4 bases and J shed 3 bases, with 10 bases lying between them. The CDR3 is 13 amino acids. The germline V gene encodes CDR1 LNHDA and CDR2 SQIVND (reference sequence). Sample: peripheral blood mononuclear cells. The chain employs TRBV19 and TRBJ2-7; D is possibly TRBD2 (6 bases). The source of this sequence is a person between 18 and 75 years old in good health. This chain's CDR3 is CASSTGTGYEQYF. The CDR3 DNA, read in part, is TGTGCCAGTAGTACAGGGACTGGCTACGAG.